Reported below is one TCR beta chain. This sample stems from a study of blood T cell repertoires in COVID-19. On the study more broadly: Nucleic acid was either cDNA or gDNA, and it came from T cells, B-cell-depleted T cells, or PBMCs.

In the authors' workflow: For nucleated cells, counts were estimated from reference gene primer amplification. The data were produced by immunoSEQ multiplex PCR, yet TCRdb's version contains in-frame clones alone and is incomplete. V, J and clone size are those of that table, while D and trimming were read from the DNA. The repertoire includes roughly 100,000 clones, about 87% of them detected once, and 2.5% to 3.5% sits in the top ten. This CDR3 has 14 amino acids. Germline CDR1 LNHDA, CDR2 SQIVND (reference sequence). Deletions cut 1 base from V and 4 bases from J, with 8 bases between. Sequenced sample: peripheral blood. The clonotype comes from a man aged 50-60 years with active or convalescent COVID-19. The V gene is TRBV19, the J gene TRBJ1-5, with D maybe TRBD1 (6 bases). This chain's CDR3 is CASSIGQDNQPQHF. The CDR3 region has the DNA TGTGCCAGTAGTATAGGACAGGATAATCAGCCCCAGCATTTT. The variable domain in full, completed from reference TRBV19 and TRBJ1-5, reads DGGITQSPKYLFRKEGQNVTLSCEQNLNHDAMYWYRQDPGQGLRLIYYSQIVNDFQKGDIAEGYSVSREKKESFPLTVTSAQKNPTAFYLCASSIGQDNQPQHFGDGTRLSIL.